These 28 T cell receptor beta chains came from one sample sequenced in a study of cytomegalovirus exposure and HLA in healthy donors (dated by TCRdb to the late 2010s). Library creation used the immunoSEQ multiplex PCR assay. For the multiplex PCR, a mixture combining 60 forward primers for TCR Vbeta segments and 13 reverse primers for TCR Jbeta segments was used. TCRdb limited this immuneACCESS table to in-frame rearrangements with V and J called. A share of clones is missing; checked studies link under half to unresolved V genes, and the rest is unexplained. This sample comprises tens of thousands of clones, 60% to 85% of them detected only once. The ten biggest clones cover approximately 1.6% of the sample. The source material was PBMCs. These receptors were collected from a man between 35 and 55 years old in good health and CMV-seronegative.

This chain connects TRBV10-3 to TRBJ2-1, with D uncertain. Germline V gene data show CDR1 as ENHRY and CDR2 as SYGVKD. CDR3 size: 16 residues. V shed 7 bases and J shed 2 bases, with 18 bases lying between them. The CDR3 DNA is TGTGCCATCATTGAAGGAGTACGGAAAACCTACAATGAGCAGTTCTTC. Translation: CAIIEGVRKTYNEQFF.

The rearrangement uses TRBV18 and TRBJ1-5, with D perhaps matching TRBD1 (5 bases). Germline CDR1 and CDR2: KGHSH and LQKENI. The CDR3 is 15 residues long. The V end lost 6 bases, the J end lost 0 bases, and 12 bases lay between the germline ends. The CDR3 reads CASSFQGNSNQPQHF. CDR3 coding DNA: TGTGCCAGCTCCTTTCAGGGAAATAGCAATCAGCCCCAGCATTTT.

The sample holds a few counts of this clone. The rearrangement uses TRBV30 and TRBJ1-5; D ambiguous. V lost 2 bases to trimming and J lost 9 bases, with 14 bases between them. The CDR3 loop spans 13 amino acids. Per the germline V gene, CDR1 is GTSNPN and CDR2 is SVGIG (reference sequence). DNA of the CDR3: TGTGCCTGGAGTACCTCGCGGCCCTCGCCCCAGCATTTT. Amino acid sequence: CAWSTSRPSPQHF.

Turning to this clone: Germline and junction disagree at one end, which may indicate a read error. The J gene is TRBJ2-3, the V gene TRBV7-8, with D perhaps matching TRBD2 (5 bases). Germline loops: CDR1 SGHVS, CDR2 FQNEAQ. The CDR3 consists of 13 residues. Here the CDR3 DNA reads TGTGCCAGCAGATTAGGCGGGTTAAATACGCAGTATTTT. Protein sequence: CASRLGGLNTQYF.

V is TRBV6-5 and J is TRBJ1-1; 7 bases agree with TRBD1. Unmatched junction bases numbered 5, after V lost 3 bases and J lost 4 bases. The germline V gene has CDR1 MNHEY and CDR2 SVGAGI. The CDR3 runs to 14 residues. CDR3: CASSYRGRGTEAFF. In DNA, the CDR3 is TGTGCCAGCAGTTATAGGGGGCGAGGCACTGAAGCTTTCTTT.

The chain employs TRBV30 and TRBJ2-5; the match to TRBD2 covers 12 bases. The closer fit of TRBJ2-7 to the DNA end suggests the J call may be wrong. Germline V CDR1 and CDR2: GTSNPN, SVGIG (reference sequence). The CDR3 is made up of 15 amino acids. CDR3 DNA: TGTGCCTGGAGGACTAGCGGGAGTTATTCGGGCGAGCAGTACTTC. Amino acid sequence: CAWRTSGSYSGEQYF.

The chain has TRBV18 and TRBJ2-3; tentatively, D is TRBD2 (5 bases). Germline CDR1 and CDR2: KGHSH and LQKENI. This CDR3 is built from 18 residues. Trimming took 4 bases from V and 2 from J, leaving 22 bases between them. DNA for the CDR3: TGTGCCAGCTCACTCTATTCACCTTTACCGGGGATCACAGATACGCAGTATTTT. It codes for CASSLYSPLPGITDTQYF.

Comments on this clone: Its ends do not fully match the called genes, so a read error is possible. The V gene is TRBV5-1, the J gene TRBJ2-5; 10 nucleotides match TRBD1. The germline gives CDR1 SGHRS, CDR2 YFSETQ. This CDR3 is 16 amino acids long. The DNA of the CDR3 is TGCGCCAGCACCTTGTGGGGACAGGGGAGAGGAGAGACCCAGTACTTC. Amino acids: CASTLWGQGRGETQYF.

This CDR3 is CASSEARVSYNEQFF. The CDR3 region has the DNA TGTGCCAGCAGTGAGGCCAGGGTCTCCTACAATGAGCAGTTCTTC. V and J are TRBV2 and TRBJ2-1; weak D call: TRBD1 (5 bases). Germline CDR1 is SNHLY and CDR2 is FYNNEI. V lost 3 bases and J lost 0, with 9 bases in between. This CDR3 has 15 residues.

This clone was seen once. The chain recombines TRBV14 with TRBJ2-7; D unclear. Between the trimmed V and J ends, which lost 1 base and 2 bases, there was a span of 6 bases. The CDR3 is 13 residues long. Germline V lookup: CDR1 SGHDN, CDR2 FVKESK. This CDR3 reads CASSQGPPYEQYF. The CDR3 region has the DNA TGTGCCAGCAGCCAAGGGCCCCCCTACGAGCAGTACTTC. Combining the CDR3 with reference TRBV14 and TRBJ2-7 gives the whole variable domain EAGVTQFPSHSVIEKGQTVTLRCDPISGHDNLYWYRRVMGKEIKFLLHFVKESKQDESGMPNNRFLAERTGGTYSTLKVQPAELEDSGVYFCASSQGPPYEQYFGPGTRLTVT.

The V gene is TRBV9, the J gene TRBJ1-1; perhaps TRBD1 as D (6 bases). CDR1 is SGDLS, CDR2 YYNGEE, per germline. V gave up 3 bases and J gave up 7 bases, with 10 bases separating them. The CDR3 is 12 amino acids. The CDR3 reads CASSAAGDEAFF. Here the CDR3 DNA reads TGTGCCAGCAGCGCGGCAGGGGATGAAGCTTTCTTT. Complete variable domain (other parts from reference TRBV9 and TRBJ1-1): DSGVTQTPKHLITATGQRVTLRCSPRSGDLSVYWYQQSLDQGLQFLIQYYNGEERAKGNILERFSAQQFPDLHSELNLSSLELGDSALYFCASSAAGDEAFFGQGTRLTVV.

V gene TRBV10-3 combines with J gene TRBJ2-7; D is perhaps TRBD2 (5 bases). Germline-derived CDR1 and CDR2 are ENHRY and SYGVKD. The CDR3 length is 14 residues. V dropped 0 bases and J dropped 7 bases, with 13 bases sitting between them. Here the CDR3 reads CAISESGVSGEQYF. CDR3 sequence (DNA): TGTGCCATCAGTGAGTCGGGAGTATCCGGGGAGCAGTACTTC.

The chain uses TRBV2 and TRBJ1-1; D might be TRBD1 (6 bases). V shed 8 bases and J shed 1 base, with 11 bases lying between them. CDR3 length: 13 amino acids. Germline-derived CDR1 and CDR2 are SNHLY and FYNNEI. CDR3 DNA: TGTGCCAGCGAGCGGGACAAGAACACTGAAGCTTTCTTT. As protein: CASERDKNTEAFF.

This clone came up once. This chain connects TRBV28 to TRBJ2-7, with TRBD2 matching 12 bases. V gave up 5 bases and J gave up 2 bases; unmatched junction bases: 4. There are 15 residues in the CDR3. The germline V gene encodes CDR1 MDHEN and CDR2 SYDVKM. CDR3 protein: CASSLTSGRTYEQYF. The CDR3 DNA sequence: TGTGCCAGCAGTCTAACTAGCGGGAGGACCTACGAGCAGTACTTC.

The chain is built from TRBV2 and TRBJ1-5; D is uncertain. The CDR3 sequence is 15 residues long. CDR1 SNHLY and CDR2 FYNNEI come from the germline V gene. V lost 6 bases and J 4 bases, leaving 16 bases between the germline ends. The CDR3 bases are TGTGCCAGCAGCTCCCGGGTCCTGGCGAATCAGCCCCAGCATTTT. Translating gives CASSSRVLANQPQHF.

In this sample, this clone turned up a few times. CDR3 residues: CASSADRLTGELFF. In DNA, the CDR3 is TGTGCCAGCAGTGCCGACAGACTTACCGGGGAGCTGTTTTTT. V gene TRBV25-1 combines with J gene TRBJ2-2, with a possible D match to TRBD1 (5 bases). The V and J ends lost 4 bases and 5 bases respectively, with 11 bases between them. The CDR3 is 14 residues long. Germline V gene sequence: CDR1 MGHDK, CDR2 SYGVNS.

The chain links TRBV2 to TRBJ2-3; the match to TRBD1 covers 9 bases. This CDR3 region has 15 residues. Germline CDR1 reads SNHLY; CDR2 reads FYNNEI. V gave up 7 bases and J gave up 5 bases; unmatched junction bases: 10. The chain's CDR3 is CASNQQGARGDTQYF. DNA for the CDR3: TGTGCCAGCAATCAACAGGGGGCGCGAGGAGATACGCAGTATTTT.

The V call is TRBV15, the J call TRBJ2-1; D is ambiguous. From germline, CDR1 is LNHNV and CDR2 YYDKDF (reference sequence). The V and J ends lost 1 base and 5 bases respectively, with 3 bases between them. The CDR3 runs 12 residues. The DNA of the CDR3 is TGTGCCACCAGCAGAGTCGACAATGAGCAGTTCTTC. Protein product: CATSRVDNEQFF. The complete variable domain, with remaining parts taken from reference TRBV15 and TRBJ2-1, reads DAMVIQNPRYQVTQFGKPVTLSCSQTLNHNVMYWYQQKSSQAPKLLFHYYDKDFNNEADTPDNFQSRRPNTSFCFLDIRSPGLGDTAMYLCATSRVDNEQFFGPGTRLTVL.

The chain carries TRBV19 and TRBJ2-7, with D perhaps TRBD1 (5 bases). The CDR3 spans 13 residues. V lost 5 bases, J lost 6 bases, and 14 bases lay in between. Germline values: CDR1 LNHDA, CDR2 SQIVND (reference sequence). This CDR3 is CASSSGSSPEQYF. As DNA, the CDR3 is TGTGCCAGTAGTTCAGGGTCCTCCCCCGAGCAGTACTTC. The full variable domain, in which reference TRBV19 and TRBJ2-7 provide the parts outside the CDR3, is DGGITQSPKYLFRKEGQNVTLSCEQNLNHDAMYWYRQDPGQGLRLIYYSQIVNDFQKGDIAEGYSVSREKKESFPLTVTSAQKNPTAFYLCASSSGSSPEQYFGPGTRLTVT.

The chain couples TRBV6-1 to TRBJ2-7, with TRBD2 matching over 7 bases. Losses at the gene ends were 1 base for V and 4 bases for J; bases not matched to a gene: 7. The CDR3 runs 15 residues. Germline CDR1 MNHNS, CDR2 SASEGT. This CDR3 is CASSEGYGRGYEQYF. The CDR3 coding sequence is TGTGCCAGCAGTGAAGGATATGGGAGGGGATACGAGCAGTACTTC.

This clone was detected once. The chain recombines TRBV28 with TRBJ2-3; possibly TRBD2 for D (5 bases). The CDR3 sequence is 15 residues long. Trimming took 6 bases from V and 1 from J, leaving 14 bases between them. Germline CDR1 reads MDHEN; CDR2 reads SYDVKM. For the CDR3, the DNA is TGTGCCAGCAGCGGATTCGGAGGAGGCACAGATACGCAGTATTTT. This encodes CASSGFGGGTDTQYF.

The V call is TRBV2, the J call TRBJ2-2, with unresolved D. CDR1 is SNHLY, CDR2 FYNNEI, per germline. This CDR3 comprises 15 residues. V was trimmed by 10 bases and J by 2 bases, leaving 17 bases between them. This chain's CDR3 is CATTLDRLNTGELFF. For the CDR3, the DNA is TGTGCCACGACATTAGACCGCTTAAACACCGGGGAGCTGTTTTTT. The full variable domain, in which reference TRBV2 and TRBJ2-2 provide the parts outside the CDR3, is EPEVTQTPSHQVTQMGQEVILRCVPISNHLYFYWYRQILGQKVEFLVSFYNNEISEKSEIFDDQFSVERPDGSNFTLKIRSTKLEDSAMYFCATTLDRLNTGELFFGEGSRLTVL.

This clone was seen a few times. The chain carries TRBV18 and TRBJ2-7; 10 bases line up with TRBD1. This CDR3 has 14 amino acids. V was clipped by 6 bases and J by 4 bases; unmatched bases: 6. The V gene's germline CDR1 is KGHSH and CDR2 LQKENI. Written as DNA, the CDR3 is TGTGCCAGCTCGACCGGGACAGGGGAGTACGAGCAGTACTTC. This codes for CASSTGTGEYEQYF. Variable domain in full (rest from reference TRBV18 and TRBJ2-7): NAGVMQNPRHLVRRRGQEARLRCSPMKGHSHVYWYRQLPEEGLKFMVYLQKENIIDESGMPKERFSAEFPKEGPSILRIQQVVRGDSAAYFCASSTGTGEYEQYFGPGTRLTVT.

This chain connects TRBV28 to TRBJ1-5; D is possibly TRBD1 (6 bases). The germline V gene has CDR1 MDHEN and CDR2 SYDVKM. Trimming took 8 bases from V and 4 from J, leaving 21 bases between them. The CDR3 loop spans 16 amino acids. CDR3 nucleotide sequence: TGTGCCAGCTCCTTCGTCGGAGACAGGCTTAATCAGCCCCAGCATTTT. Translating it yields CASSFVGDRLNQPQHF.

The V gene is TRBV18, the J gene TRBJ1-3, with D possibly TRBD1 on 6 matching bases. CDR1 and CDR2 (germline): KGHSH, LQKENI. Trimming cost V 3 bases and J 0 bases, with 9 bases left between them. This CDR3 comprises 15 residues. In DNA, the CDR3 is TGTGCCAGCTCACCGGACAGTCTCTCTGGAAACACCATATATTTT. This translates into CASSPDSLSGNTIYF. Together with reference TRBV18 and TRBJ1-3, the CDR3 gives the full variable domain: NAGVMQNPRHLVRRRGQEARLRCSPMKGHSHVYWYRQLPEEGLKFMVYLQKENIIDESGMPKERFSAEFPKEGPSILRIQQVVRGDSAAYFCASSPDSLSGNTIYFGEGSWLTVV.

In this sample, this clone turned up once. The genes are TRBV28 and TRBJ1-3; D gene ambiguous. The V end was cut by 8 bases, the J end by 4 bases, with 12 bases between. The V gene's germline CDR1 is MDHEN and CDR2 SYDVKM. The CDR3 runs 13 residues. The CDR3 sequence: CASHDKSGNTIYF. CDR3 sequence (DNA): TGTGCCAGCCACGACAAGAGCGGAAACACCATATATTTT.

J is TRBJ2-7 and V is TRBV5-1; tentative D call: TRBD2 (6 bases). The CDR3 loop spans 16 amino acids. CDR1 and CDR2 from the germline V gene are SGHRS and YFSETQ. Trimming cost V 8 bases and J 0 bases, with 21 bases left between them. Here the CDR3 DNA reads TGCGCCAGTACCACCCAACCCGGGAGCGTCTCCTACGAGCAGTACTTC. This gives the protein CASTTQPGSVSYEQYF.

The chain combines TRBV2 with TRBJ2-3; 9 bases align to TRBD1. V lost 7 bases, J lost 6 bases, and 11 bases stayed unmatched. There are 15 residues in the CDR3. Germline-derived CDR1 and CDR2 are SNHLY and FYNNEI. As DNA, the CDR3 is TGTGCCAGCACCAAGGGGACAGGGAGGCGTGATACGCAGTATTTT. It translates to CASTKGTGRRDTQYF.